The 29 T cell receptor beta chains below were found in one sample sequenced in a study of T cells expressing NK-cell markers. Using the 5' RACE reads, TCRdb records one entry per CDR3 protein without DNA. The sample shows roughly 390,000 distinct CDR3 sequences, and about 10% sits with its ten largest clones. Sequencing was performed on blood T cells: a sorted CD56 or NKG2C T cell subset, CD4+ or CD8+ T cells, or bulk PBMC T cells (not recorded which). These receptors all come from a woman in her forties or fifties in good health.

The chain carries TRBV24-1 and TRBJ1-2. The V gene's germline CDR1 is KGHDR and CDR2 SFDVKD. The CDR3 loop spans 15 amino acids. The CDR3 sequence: CATSDFATDFYGYTF.

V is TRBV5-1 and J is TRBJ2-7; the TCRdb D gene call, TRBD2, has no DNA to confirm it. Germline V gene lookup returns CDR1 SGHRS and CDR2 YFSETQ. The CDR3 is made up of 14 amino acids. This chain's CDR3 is CASSLTGLPGEQYF.

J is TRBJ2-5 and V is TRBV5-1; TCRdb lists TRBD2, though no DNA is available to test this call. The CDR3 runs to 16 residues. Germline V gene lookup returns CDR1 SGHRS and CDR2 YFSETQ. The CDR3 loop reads CASSSGSGSPGETQYF.

CDR3: CASSQNPGLAGGYNEQFF. V gene TRBV4-2 combines with J gene TRBJ2-1; the D call from TCRdb, TRBD2, cannot be confirmed without DNA. CDR3 size: 18 residues. CDR1 and CDR2 (germline): LGHNA, YNFKEQ.

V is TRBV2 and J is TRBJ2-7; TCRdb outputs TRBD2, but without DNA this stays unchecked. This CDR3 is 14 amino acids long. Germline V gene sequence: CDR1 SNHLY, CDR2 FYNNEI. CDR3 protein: CASTVILAGDEQYF. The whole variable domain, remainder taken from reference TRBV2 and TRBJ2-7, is EPEVTQTPSHQVTQMGQEVILRCVPISNHLYFYWYRQILGQKVEFLVSFYNNEISEKSEIFDDQFSVERPDGSNFTLKIRSTKLEDSAMYFCASTVILAGDEQYFGPGTRLTVT.

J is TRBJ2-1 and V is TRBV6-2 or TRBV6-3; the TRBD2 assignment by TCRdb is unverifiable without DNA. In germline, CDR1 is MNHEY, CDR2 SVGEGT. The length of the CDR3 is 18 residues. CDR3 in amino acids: CASSRTGTSGRGHNEQFF.

The CDR3 sequence: CSARWGQGVAGNTIYF. This chain joins TRBV20-1 and TRBJ1-3; TCRdb lists TRBD1, though no DNA is available to test this call. This CDR3 spans 16 amino acids. CDR1 and CDR2 (germline): DFQATT, SNEGSKA (reference sequence).

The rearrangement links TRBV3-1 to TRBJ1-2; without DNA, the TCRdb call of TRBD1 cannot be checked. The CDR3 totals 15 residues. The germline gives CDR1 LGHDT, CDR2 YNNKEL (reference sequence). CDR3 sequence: CASSQAGPSEGGYTF.

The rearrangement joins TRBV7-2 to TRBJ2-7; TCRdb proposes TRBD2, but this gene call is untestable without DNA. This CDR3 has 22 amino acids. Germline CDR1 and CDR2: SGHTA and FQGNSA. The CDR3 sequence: CASSLNRGPFTWVAGERGEQYF.

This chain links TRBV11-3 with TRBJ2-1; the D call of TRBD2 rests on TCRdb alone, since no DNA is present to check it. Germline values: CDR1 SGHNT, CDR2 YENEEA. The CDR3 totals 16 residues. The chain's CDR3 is CASSGNLAGGLNAQFF. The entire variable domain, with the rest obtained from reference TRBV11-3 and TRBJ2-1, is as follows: EAGVVQSPRYKIIEKKQPVAFWCNPISGHNTLYWYLQNLGQGPELLIRYENEEAVDDSQLPKDRFSAERLKGVDSTLKIQPAELGDSAVYLCASSGNLAGGLNAQFFGPGTRLTVL.

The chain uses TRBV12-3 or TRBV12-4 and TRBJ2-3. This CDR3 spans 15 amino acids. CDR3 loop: CASSFRSSNTDTQYF.

The CDR3: CSVEFGTGEAFF. The chain links TRBV29-1 to TRBJ1-1. The CDR3 sequence is 12 residues long. CDR1 is SQVTM and CDR2 is ANQGSEA in the germline V gene.

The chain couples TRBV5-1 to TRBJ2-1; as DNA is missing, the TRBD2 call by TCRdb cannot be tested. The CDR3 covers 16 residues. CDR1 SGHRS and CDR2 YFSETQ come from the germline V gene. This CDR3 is CASSHGRTSGTREQFF.

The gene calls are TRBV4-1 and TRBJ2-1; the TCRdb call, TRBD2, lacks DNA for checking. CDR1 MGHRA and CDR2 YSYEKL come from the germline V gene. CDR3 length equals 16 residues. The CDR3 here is CASSSKRGGPNNEQFF.

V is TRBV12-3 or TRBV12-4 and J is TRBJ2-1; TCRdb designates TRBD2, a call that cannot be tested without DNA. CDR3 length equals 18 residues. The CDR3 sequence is CASSLAPKTSGFYNEQFF.

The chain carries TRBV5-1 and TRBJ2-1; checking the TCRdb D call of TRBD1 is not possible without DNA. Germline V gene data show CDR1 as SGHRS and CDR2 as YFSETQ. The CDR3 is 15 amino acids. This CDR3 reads CASSLEGAGVTVQFF. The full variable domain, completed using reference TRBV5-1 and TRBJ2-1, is KAGVTQTPRYLIKTRGQQVTLSCSPISGHRSVSWYQQTPGQGLQFLFEYFSETQRNKGNFPGRFSGRQFSNSRSEMNVSTLELGDSALYLCASSLEGAGVTVQFFGPGTRLTVL.

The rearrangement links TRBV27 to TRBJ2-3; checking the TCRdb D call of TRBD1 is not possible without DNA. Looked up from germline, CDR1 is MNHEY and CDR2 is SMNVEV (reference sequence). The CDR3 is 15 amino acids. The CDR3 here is CATHRGQYSTDTQYF.

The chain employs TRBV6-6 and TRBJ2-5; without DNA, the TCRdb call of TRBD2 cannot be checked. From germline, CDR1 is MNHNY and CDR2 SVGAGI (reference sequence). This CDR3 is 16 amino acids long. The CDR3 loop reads CASSGRAGDRWETQYF.

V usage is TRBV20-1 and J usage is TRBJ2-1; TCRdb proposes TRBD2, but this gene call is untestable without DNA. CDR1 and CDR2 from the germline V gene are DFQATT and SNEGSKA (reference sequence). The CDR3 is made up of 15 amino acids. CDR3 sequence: CSARGRLAEYNEQFF.

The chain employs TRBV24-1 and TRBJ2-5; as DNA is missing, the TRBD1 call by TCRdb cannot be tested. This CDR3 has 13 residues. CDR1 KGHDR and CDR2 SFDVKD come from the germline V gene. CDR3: CATKSGQLETQYF.

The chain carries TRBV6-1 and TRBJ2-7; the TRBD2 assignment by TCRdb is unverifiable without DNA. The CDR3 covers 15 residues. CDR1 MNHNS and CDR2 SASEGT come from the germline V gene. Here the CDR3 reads CATKPRERPSYEQYF.

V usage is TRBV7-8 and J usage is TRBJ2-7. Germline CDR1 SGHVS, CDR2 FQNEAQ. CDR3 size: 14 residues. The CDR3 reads CASSLEHLTYEQYF. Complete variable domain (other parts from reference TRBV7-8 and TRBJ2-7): GAGVSQSPRYKVAKRGQDVALRCDPISGHVSLFWYQQALGQGPEFLTYFQNEAQLDKSGLPSDRFFAERPEGSVSTLKIQRTQQEDSAVYLCASSLEHLTYEQYFGPGTRLTVT.

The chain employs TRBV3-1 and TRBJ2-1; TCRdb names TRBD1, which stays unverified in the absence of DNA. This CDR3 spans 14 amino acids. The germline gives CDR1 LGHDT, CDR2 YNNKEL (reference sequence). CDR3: CASSINPQGSEQFF.

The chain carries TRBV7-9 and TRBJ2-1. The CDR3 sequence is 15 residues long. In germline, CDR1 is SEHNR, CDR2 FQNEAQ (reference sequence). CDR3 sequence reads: CASSPRGGLYNEQFF.

CDR3: CASSYTPGQGASREKLFF. V is TRBV6-2 or TRBV6-3 and J is TRBJ1-4; the TCRdb call, TRBD1, lacks DNA for checking. Germline CDR1 and CDR2: MNHEY and SVGEGT. The CDR3 consists of 18 residues.

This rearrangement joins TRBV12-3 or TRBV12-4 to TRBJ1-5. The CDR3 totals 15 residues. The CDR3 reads CASSTAVPGGQPQHF.

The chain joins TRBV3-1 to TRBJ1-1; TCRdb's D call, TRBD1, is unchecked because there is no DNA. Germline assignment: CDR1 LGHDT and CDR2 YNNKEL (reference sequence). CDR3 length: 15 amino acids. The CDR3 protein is CASSQGGGTNTEAFF.

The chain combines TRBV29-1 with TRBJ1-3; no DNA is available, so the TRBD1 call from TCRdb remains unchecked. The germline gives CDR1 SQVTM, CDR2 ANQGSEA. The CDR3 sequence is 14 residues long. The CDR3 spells CSVGGRVAGNTIYF.

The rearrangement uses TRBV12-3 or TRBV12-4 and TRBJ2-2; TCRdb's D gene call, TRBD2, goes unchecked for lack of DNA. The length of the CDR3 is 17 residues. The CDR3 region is CASSFLAGGPITGELFF.